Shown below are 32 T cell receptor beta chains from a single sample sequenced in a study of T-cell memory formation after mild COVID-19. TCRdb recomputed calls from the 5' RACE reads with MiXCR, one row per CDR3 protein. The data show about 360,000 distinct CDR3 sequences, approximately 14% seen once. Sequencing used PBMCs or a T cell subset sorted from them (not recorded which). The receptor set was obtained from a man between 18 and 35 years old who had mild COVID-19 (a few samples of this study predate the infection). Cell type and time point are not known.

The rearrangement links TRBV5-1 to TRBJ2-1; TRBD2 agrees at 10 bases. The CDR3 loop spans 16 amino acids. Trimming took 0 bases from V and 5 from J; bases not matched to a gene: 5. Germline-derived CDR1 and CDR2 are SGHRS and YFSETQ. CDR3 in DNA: TGCGCCAGCAGCTTGGAAACTAGCGGGGTAAACAATGAGCAGTTCTTC. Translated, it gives CASSLETSGVNNEQFF.

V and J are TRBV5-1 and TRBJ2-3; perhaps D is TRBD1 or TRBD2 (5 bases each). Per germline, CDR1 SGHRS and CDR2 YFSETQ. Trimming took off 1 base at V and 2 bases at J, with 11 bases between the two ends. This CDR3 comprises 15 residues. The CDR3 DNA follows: TGCGCCAGCAGCTTGCGGGGCAGAAACACAGATACGCAGTATTTT. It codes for CASSLRGRNTDTQYF.

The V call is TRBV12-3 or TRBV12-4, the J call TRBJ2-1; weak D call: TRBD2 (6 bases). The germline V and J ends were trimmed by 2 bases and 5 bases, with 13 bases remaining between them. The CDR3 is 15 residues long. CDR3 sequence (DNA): TGTGCCAGCAGTTTAAACACGGGCGGGGACAATGAGCAGTTCTTC. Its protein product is CASSLNTGGDNEQFF.

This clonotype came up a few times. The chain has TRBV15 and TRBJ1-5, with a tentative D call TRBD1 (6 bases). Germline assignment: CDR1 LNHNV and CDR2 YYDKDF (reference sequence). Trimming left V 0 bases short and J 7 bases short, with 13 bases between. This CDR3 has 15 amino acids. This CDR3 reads CATSRDSGASQPQHF. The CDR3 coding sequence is TGTGCCACCAGCAGAGATTCAGGGGCAAGCCAGCCCCAGCATTTT.

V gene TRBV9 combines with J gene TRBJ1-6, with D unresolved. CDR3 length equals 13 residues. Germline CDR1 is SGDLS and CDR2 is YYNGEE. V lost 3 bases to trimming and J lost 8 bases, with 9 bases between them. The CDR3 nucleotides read TGTGCCAGCAGCGCCAGACTCGATTCACCCCTCCACTTT. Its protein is CASSARLDSPLHF.

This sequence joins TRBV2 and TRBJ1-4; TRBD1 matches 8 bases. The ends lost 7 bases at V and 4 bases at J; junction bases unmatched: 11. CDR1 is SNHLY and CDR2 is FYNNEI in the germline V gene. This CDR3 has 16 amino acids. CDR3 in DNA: TGTGCCAGCACCAACCGGGACAGGTCCTTTAATGAAAAACTGTTTTTT. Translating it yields CASTNRDRSFNEKLFF.

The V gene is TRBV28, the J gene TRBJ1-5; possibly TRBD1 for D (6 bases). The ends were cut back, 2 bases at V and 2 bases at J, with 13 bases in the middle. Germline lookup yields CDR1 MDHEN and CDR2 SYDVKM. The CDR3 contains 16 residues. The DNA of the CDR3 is TGTGCCAGCAGTTTACAGGGGTGGGAAGGCAATCAGCCCCAGCATTTT. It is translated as CASSLQGWEGNQPQHF.

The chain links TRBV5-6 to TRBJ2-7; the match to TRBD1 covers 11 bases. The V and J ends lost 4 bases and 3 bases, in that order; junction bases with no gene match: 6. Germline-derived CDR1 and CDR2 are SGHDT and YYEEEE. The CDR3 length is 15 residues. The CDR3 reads CASSSTDRGHYEQYV. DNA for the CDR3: TGTGCCAGCAGCAGTACGGACAGGGGGCACTACGAGCAGTACGTC.

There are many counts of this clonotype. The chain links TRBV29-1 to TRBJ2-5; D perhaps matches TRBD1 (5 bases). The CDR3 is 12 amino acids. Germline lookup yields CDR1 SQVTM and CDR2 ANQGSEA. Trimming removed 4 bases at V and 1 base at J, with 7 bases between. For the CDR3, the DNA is TGCAGCGTTGGCAGGGTCCAAGAGACCCAGTACTTC. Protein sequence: CSVGRVQETQYF.

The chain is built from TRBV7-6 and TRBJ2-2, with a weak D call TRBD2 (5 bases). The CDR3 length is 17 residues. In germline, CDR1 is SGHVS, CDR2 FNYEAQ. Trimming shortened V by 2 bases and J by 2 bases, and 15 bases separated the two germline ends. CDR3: CASSLRVGAVNTGELFF. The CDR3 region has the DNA TGTGCCAGCAGCTTACGGGTGGGAGCCGTAAACACCGGGGAGCTGTTTTTT.

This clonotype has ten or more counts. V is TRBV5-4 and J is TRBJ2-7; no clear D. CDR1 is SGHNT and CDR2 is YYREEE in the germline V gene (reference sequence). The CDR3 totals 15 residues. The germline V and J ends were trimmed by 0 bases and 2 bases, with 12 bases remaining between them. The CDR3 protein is CASSLGVSSTYEQYF. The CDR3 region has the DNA TGTGCCAGCAGCTTGGGGGTCAGCTCCACCTACGAGCAGTACTTC.

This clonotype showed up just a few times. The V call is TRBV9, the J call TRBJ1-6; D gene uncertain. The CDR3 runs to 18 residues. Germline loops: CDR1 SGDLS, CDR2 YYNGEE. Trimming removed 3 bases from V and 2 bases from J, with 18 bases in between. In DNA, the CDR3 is TGTGCCAGCAGCGACTCCAGCCCCGGGGAAGCCTATAATTCACCCCTCCACTTT. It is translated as CASSDSSPGEAYNSPLHF.

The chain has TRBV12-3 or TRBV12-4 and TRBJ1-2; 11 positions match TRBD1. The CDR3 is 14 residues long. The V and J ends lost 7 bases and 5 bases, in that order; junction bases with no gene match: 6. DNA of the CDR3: TGTGCCAGCACCATAGGGGACAGGGGGTATGGCTACACCTTC. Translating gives CASTIGDRGYGYTF.

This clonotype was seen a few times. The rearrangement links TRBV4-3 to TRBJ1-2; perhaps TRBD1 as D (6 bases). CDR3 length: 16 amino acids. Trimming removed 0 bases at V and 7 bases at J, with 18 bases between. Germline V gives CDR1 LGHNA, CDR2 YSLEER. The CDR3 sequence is CASSQDYRGVERGYTF. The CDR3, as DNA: TGCGCCAGCAGCCAAGATTATAGGGGGGTAGAGCGTGGCTACACCTTC.

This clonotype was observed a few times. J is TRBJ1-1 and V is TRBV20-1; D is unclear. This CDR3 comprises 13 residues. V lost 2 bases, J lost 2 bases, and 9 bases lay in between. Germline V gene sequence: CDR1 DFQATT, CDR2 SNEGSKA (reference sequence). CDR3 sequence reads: CSARTQANTEAFF. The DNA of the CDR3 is TGCAGTGCTAGAACCCAAGCTAACACTGAAGCTTTCTTT.

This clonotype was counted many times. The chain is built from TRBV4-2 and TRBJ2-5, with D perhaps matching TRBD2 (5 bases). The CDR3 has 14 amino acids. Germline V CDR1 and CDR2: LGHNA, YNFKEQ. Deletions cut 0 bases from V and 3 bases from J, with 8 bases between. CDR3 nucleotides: TGTGCCAGCAGCCAAGATCCCGGGGAAGAGACCCAGTACTTC. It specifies CASSQDPGEETQYF.

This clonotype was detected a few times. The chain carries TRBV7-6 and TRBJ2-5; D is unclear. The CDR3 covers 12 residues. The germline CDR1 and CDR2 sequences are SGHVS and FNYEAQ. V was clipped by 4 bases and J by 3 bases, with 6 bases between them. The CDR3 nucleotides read TGTGCCAGCAGCTCCTTTGAAGAGACCCAGTACTTC. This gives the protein CASSSFEETQYF.

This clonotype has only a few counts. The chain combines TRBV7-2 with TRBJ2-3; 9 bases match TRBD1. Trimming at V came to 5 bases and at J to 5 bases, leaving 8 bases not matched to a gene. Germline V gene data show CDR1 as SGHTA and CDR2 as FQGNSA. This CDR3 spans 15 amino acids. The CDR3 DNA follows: TGTGCCAGCAGCCCGAGGACAGGGGCTAGAGATACGCAGTATTTT. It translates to CASSPRTGARDTQYF.

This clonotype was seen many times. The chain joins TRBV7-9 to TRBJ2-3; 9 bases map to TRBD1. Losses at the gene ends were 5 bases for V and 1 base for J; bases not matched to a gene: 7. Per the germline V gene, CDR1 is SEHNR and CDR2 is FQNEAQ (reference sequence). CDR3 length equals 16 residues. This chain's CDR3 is CASSPDRGIGTDTQYF. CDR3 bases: TGTGCCAGCAGCCCGGACAGGGGCATAGGCACAGATACGCAGTATTTT.

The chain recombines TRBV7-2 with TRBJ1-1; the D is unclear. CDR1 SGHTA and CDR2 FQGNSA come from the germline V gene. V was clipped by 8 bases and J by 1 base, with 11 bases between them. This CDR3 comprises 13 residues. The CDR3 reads CASGIDTNTEAFF. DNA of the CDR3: TGTGCCAGCGGAATAGACACGAACACTGAAGCTTTCTTT.

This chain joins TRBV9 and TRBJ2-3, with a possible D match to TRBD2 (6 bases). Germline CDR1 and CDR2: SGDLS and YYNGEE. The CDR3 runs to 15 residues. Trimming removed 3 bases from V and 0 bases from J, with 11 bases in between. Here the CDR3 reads CASSAAGISTDTQYF. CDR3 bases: TGTGCCAGCAGCGCCGCGGGGATTAGCACAGATACGCAGTATTTT.

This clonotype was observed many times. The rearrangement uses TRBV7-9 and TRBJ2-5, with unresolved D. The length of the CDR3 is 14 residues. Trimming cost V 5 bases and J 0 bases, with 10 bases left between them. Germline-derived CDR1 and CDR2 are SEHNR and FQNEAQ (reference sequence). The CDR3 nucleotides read TGTGCCAGCAGCCCGACATTGTACCAAGAGACCCAGTACTTC. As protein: CASSPTLYQETQYF. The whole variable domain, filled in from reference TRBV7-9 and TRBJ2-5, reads DTGVSQNPRHKITKRGQNVTFRCDPISEHNRLYWYRQTLGQGPEFLTYFQNEAQLEKSRLLSDRFSAERPKGSFSTLEIQRTEQGDSAMYLCASSPTLYQETQYFGPGTRLLVL.

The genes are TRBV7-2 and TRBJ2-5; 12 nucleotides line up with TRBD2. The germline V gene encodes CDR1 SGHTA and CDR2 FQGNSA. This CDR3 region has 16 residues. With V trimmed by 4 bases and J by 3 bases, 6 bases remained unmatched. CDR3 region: CASSWGRLAGEETQYF. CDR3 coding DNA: TGTGCCAGCAGCTGGGGGCGACTAGCGGGGGAAGAGACCCAGTACTTC.

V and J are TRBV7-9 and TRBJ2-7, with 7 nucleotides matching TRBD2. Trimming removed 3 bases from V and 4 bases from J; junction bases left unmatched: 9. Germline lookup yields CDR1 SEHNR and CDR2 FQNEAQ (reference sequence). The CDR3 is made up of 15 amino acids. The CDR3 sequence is CASSLGPAGIYEQYV. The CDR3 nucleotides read TGTGCCAGCAGCTTGGGCCCAGCGGGGATTTACGAGCAGTACGTC.

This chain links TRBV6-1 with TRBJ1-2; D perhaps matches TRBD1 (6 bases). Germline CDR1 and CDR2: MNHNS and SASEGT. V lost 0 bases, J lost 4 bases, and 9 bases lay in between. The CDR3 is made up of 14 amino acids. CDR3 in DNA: TGTGCCAGCAGTGAAGCTTGGACAGCCTATGGCTACACCTTC. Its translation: CASSEAWTAYGYTF.

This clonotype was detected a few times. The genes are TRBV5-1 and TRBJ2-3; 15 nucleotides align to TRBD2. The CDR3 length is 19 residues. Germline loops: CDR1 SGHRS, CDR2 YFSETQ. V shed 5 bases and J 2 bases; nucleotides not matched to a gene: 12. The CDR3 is CASSKTGTSGGTHTDTQYF. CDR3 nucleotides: TGCGCCAGCAGTAAGACCGGGACTAGCGGGGGGACCCACACAGATACGCAGTATTTT.

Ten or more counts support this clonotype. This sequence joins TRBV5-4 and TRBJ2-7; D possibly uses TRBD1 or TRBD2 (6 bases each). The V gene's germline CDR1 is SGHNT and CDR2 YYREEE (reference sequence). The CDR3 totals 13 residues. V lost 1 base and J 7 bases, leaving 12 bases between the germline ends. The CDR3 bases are TGTGCCAGCAGCTTGTGGGGGGCGGGTGAGCAGTACTTC. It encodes CASSLWGAGEQYF.

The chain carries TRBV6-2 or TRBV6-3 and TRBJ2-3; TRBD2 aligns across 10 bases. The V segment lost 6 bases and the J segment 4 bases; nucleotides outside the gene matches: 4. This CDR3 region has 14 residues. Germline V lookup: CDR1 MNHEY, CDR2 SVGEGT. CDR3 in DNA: TGTGCCAGCAGGTTAAGCGGGGGGGCAGATACGCAGTATTTT. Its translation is CASRLSGGADTQYF.

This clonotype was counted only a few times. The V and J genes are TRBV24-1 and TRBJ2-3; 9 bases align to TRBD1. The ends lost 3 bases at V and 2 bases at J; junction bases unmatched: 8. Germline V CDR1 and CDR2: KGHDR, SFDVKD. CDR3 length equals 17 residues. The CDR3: CATSDPGQGLVTDTQYF. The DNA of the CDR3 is TGTGCCACCAGTGATCCGGGACAGGGTCTCGTCACAGATACGCAGTATTTT.

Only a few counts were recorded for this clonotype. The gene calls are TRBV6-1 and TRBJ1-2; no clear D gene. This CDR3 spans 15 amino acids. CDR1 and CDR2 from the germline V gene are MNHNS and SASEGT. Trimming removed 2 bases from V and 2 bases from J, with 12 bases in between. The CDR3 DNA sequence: TGTGCCAGCAGTGAAACCGGAGCCCCGAACTATGGCTACACCTTC. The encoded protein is CASSETGAPNYGYTF.

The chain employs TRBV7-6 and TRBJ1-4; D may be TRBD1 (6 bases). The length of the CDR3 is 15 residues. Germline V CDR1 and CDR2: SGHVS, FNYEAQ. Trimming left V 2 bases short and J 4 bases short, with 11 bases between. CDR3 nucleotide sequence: TGTGCCAGCAGCTTATTAACAGGGAATAATGAAAAACTGTTTTTT. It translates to CASSLLTGNNEKLFF.

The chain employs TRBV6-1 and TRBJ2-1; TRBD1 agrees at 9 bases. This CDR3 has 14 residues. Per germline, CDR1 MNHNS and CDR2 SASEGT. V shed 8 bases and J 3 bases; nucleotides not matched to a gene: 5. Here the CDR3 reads CASRGQGNYNEQFF. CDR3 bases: TGTGCCAGCCGGGGACAGGGAAACTACAATGAGCAGTTCTTC.